The clone carrying this T cell receptor beta chain showed up many times. The antigen remains unidentified. The record originates from a study of identical twins. Findings of the study overall: Less excess twin sharing appeared in beta out-of-frame sequences. A lower insertion count was a feature of abundant cord blood beta clonotypes, with no such feature in memory repertoires.

Germline loops: CDR1 LNHNV, CDR2 YYDKDF (reference sequence). Trimming at V came to 1 base and at J to 3 bases, leaving 6 bases not matched to a gene. This CDR3 comprises 16 residues. MiXCR was run by TCRdb on the 5' RACE reads, yielding one entry per CDR3 protein. The table lists under 900,000 distinct CDR3 sequences, 10% to 15% of them singletons. These data were also filed under a second study, of yellow fever vaccine responses in identical twins.

The chain combines TRBV15 with TRBJ2-3, with TRBD2 matching 8 bases. This clonotype was obtained from a woman aged 18-30 years in good health. Sequencing was performed on PBMCs. CDR3 coding DNA: TGTGCCACCAGCAGAGGGGTAGCGGGAATAACAGATACGCAGTATTTT. Protein sequence: CATSRGVAGITDTQYF.